Listed below are T cell receptor beta chains from one sample, sequenced in a study of cytomegalovirus exposure and HLA in healthy donors. Profiling relied on immunoSEQ multiplex PCR, and the TCRdb table lists in-frame clones only, not all of them. The data show around 150,000 clones, 70% to 85% seen once. Sequenced sample: PBMCs. Receptors originate from a middle-aged man in good health and CMV-seronegative. Both conserved end residues are part of each CDR3. A D gene is named only where the DNA matches it firmly. Size is stated for part of the rows, as once, few or many counts, or as a class when the clone is expanded.

>TRBD2|TRBV7-2|NA|TRBJ2-1
CASSSKTSGGKFF
TGTGCCAGCAGCTCCAAGACTAGCGGGGGCAAGTTCTTC
>NA|TRBV7-9|NA|TRBJ2-3
CASSRQFGSTDTQYF
TGTGCCAGCAGCCGACAGTTTGGTAGCACAGATACGCAGTATTTT
>NA|TRBV21-1|NA|TRBJ1-2
CASSRGVTGIDYGYTF
TGTGCCAGCAGCAGGGGAGTGACAGGGATAGACTATGGCTACACCTTC
>NA|TRBV28|once|TRBJ1-2
CASSLLGQGYGYTF
TGTGCCAGCAGTTTACTGGGCCAGGGGTATGGCTACACCTTC
>NA|TRBV9|NA|TRBJ2-5
CASSPPRRSGEETQYF
TGTGCCAGCAGCCCCCCCAGAAGGTCCGGGGAAGAGACCCAGTACTTC
>NA|TRBV6-1|NA|TRBJ2-3
CASSEYGSDTDTQYF
TGTGCCAGCAGTGAATACGGTAGCGACACAGATACGCAGTATTTT
>NA|TRBV7-8|NA|TRBJ2-3
CASSFSIADTQYF
TGTGCCAGCAGCTTTTCAATAGCAGATACGCAGTATTTT
>TRBD2|TRBV11-2|NA|TRBJ2-5
CASSSRLAGEHVTQYF
TGTGCCAGCAGCTCCAGACTAGCGGGAGAACATGTGACCCAGTACTTC
>NA|TRBV11-2|NA|TRBJ2-2
CASSFLGPNTGELFF
TGTGCCAGCAGCTTCCTGGGGCCAAACACCGGGGAGCTGTTTTTT
>TRBD1|TRBV5-1|NA|TRBJ2-1
CASSGGQGSYNEQFF
TGCGCCAGCAGCGGGGGACAGGGTTCCTACAATGAGCAGTTCTTC
>NA|TRBV28|NA|TRBJ2-7
CASSLVGMEVALYGYEQYF
TGTGCCAGCAGTTTAGTGGGGATGGAGGTGGCGCTTTATGGCTACGAGCAGTACTTC
>NA|TRBV27|NA|TRBJ1-6
CASSSSILGAKGSPLHF
TGTGCCAGCAGCAGCAGTATACTTGGGGCGAAGGGGTCACCCCTCCACTTT
>NA|TRBV7-9|few|TRBJ1-2
CASRFLELGGYTF
TGTGCCAGCAGGTTTCTGGAACTAGGCGGCTACACCTTC
>TRBD1|TRBV27|NA|TRBJ1-5
CASSLNGGQGANQPQHF
TGTGCCAGCAGTTTAAATGGCGGACAGGGGGCGAATCAGCCCCAGCATTTT
>TRBD2|TRBV27|NA|TRBJ2-3
CASSWGTSADTQYF
TGTGCCAGCAGTTGGGGGACTAGCGCAGATACGCAGTATTTT
>TRBD1|TRBV11-3|few|TRBJ2-5
CASSLAGGLETQYF
TGTGCCAGCAGCTTGGCAGGGGGCTTAGAGACCCAGTACTTC
>NA|TRBV7-9|NA|TRBJ2-7
CASSHPGGSSYEQYF
TGTGCCAGCAGCCACCCTGGGGGGTCGTCCTACGAGCAGTACTTC
>NA|TRBV4-3|NA|TRBJ2-2
CASSQDEPGELFF
TGCGCCAGCAGCCAAGATGAGCCCGGGGAGCTGTTTTTT
>NA|TRBV30|NA|TRBJ2-3
CAWSVAADTDTQYF
TGTGCCTGGAGTGTGGCGGCAGACACAGATACGCAGTATTTT
>TRBD1|TRBV9|NA|TRBJ1-5
CASSVTGDGQPQHF
TGTGCCAGCAGCGTAACAGGGGATGGTCAGCCCCAGCATTTT
>TRBD1|TRBV11-2|NA|TRBJ2-7
CASSLVGTGGYEQYF
TGTGCCAGCAGCTTAGTCGGGACAGGGGGGTACGAGCAGTACTTC
>TRBD1|TRBV18|NA|TRBJ2-1
CASSPGQGTYNEQFF
TGTGCCAGCTCACCAGGACAGGGGACATACAATGAGCAGTTCTTC
>TRBD1|TRBV28|NA|TRBJ2-2
CASTGLSGGTGELFF
TGTGCCAGCACCGGTCTATCAGGGGGCACCGGGGAGCTGTTTTTT
>TRBD2|TRBV16|NA|TRBJ2-3
CASSQSGLASTDTQYF
TGTGCCAGCAGCCAATCGGGACTAGCGAGCACAGATACGCAGTATTTT
>NA|TRBV19|few|TRBJ1-6
CASSATGSSSYNSPLHF
TGTGCCAGTAGTGCGACAGGTTCGAGCTCCTATAATTCACCCCTCCACTTT
>NA|TRBV5-1|NA|TRBJ2-5
CASSKFDWGTSSQETQYF
TGCGCCAGCAGCAAATTCGATTGGGGCACTAGCTCCCAAGAGACCCAGTACTTC
>NA|TRBV4-1|NA|TRBJ1-2
CASSQIGRDGYTF
TGCGCCAGCAGCCAGATTGGCAGGGATGGCTACACCTTC
>TRBD1|TRBV7-3|few|TRBJ2-7
CASSLTGAFLNF
TGTGCCAGCAGCTTGACAGGGGCGTTTTTGAACTTC